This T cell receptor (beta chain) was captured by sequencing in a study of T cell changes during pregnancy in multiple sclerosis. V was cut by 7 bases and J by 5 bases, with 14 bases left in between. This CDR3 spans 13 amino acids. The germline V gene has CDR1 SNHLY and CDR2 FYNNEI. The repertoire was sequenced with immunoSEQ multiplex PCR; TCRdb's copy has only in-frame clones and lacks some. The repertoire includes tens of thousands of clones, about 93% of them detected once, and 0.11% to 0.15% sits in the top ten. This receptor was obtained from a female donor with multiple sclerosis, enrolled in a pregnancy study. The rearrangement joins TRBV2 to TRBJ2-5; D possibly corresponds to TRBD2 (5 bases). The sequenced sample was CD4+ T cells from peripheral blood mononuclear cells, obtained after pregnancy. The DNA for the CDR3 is TGTGCCAGCACCAATACTAGGAGCGAGACCCAGTACTTC. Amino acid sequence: CASTNTRSETQYF.